A single sample is the source of the 12 T cell receptor beta chains below, sequenced in a study of blood T cell repertoires in COVID-19. Here immunoSEQ multiplex PCR was the method, and the copy in TCRdb shows in-frame clones only, minus some. There are 140,000 or so clones in the sample; approximately 90% occur only once, and about 9.4% lies in the top ten. The sequenced material came from peripheral blood. The receptors come from a woman aged 45-65 years with active or convalescent COVID-19.

J is TRBJ1-2 and V is TRBV30; 11 nucleotides align to TRBD1. J lost 2 bases, V lost 6 bases, and 8 bases had no gene match. This CDR3 contains 15 residues. The germline gives CDR1 GTSNPN, CDR2 SVGIG (reference sequence). The CDR3 spells CACPGQGVRNYGYTF. As DNA, the CDR3 is TGTGCCTGTCCGGGACAGGGGGTCCGAAACTATGGCTACACCTTC.

This rearrangement joins TRBV27 to TRBJ1-2; 8 bases match TRBD1. The CDR3 spans 13 residues. V lost 3 bases and J lost 8; bases outside the gene matches: 5. Germline V gene lookup returns CDR1 MNHEY and CDR2 SMNVEV (reference sequence). CDR3 protein: CASSFRTGNGYTF. In DNA, the CDR3 is TGTGCCAGCAGTTTCAGGACAGGGAACGGCTACACCTTC.

This chain links TRBV19 with TRBJ1-4; D unresolved. V gave up 5 bases and J gave up 0 bases, with 16 bases separating them. Germline V gene data show CDR1 as LNHDA and CDR2 as SQIVND (reference sequence). The CDR3 is made up of 17 amino acids. CDR3 amino acids: CASSSYFREATNEKLFF. In DNA, the CDR3 is TGTGCCAGTAGTTCTTACTTCCGGGAAGCAACTAATGAAAAACTGTTTTTT.

The chain recombines TRBV7-9 with TRBJ1-1; 7 bases align to TRBD1. This CDR3 contains 14 residues. Germline CDR1 is SEHNR and CDR2 is FQNEAQ (reference sequence). The V and J ends lost 5 bases and 1 base, in that order; junction bases with no gene match: 4. This CDR3 reads CASSQRQGNTEAFF. CDR3 sequence (DNA): TGTGCCAGCAGCCAGAGACAGGGGAACACTGAAGCTTTCTTT. Filled out from reference TRBV7-9 and TRBJ1-1, the complete variable domain reads DTGVSQNPRHKITKRGQNVTFRCDPISEHNRLYWYRQTLGQGPEFLTYFQNEAQLEKSRLLSDRFSAERPKGSFSTLEIQRTEQGDSAMYLCASSQRQGNTEAFFGQGTRLTVV.

This clone has ten or more counts. The rearrangement uses TRBV11-1 and TRBJ2-7, with 12 bases that match TRBD1. The CDR3 spans 16 residues. V dropped 6 bases and J dropped 2; count of bases not matched to a gene: 8. Per the germline V gene, CDR1 is SGHAT and CDR2 is FQDESV (reference sequence). CDR3 nucleotide sequence: TGTGCCAGCAGTTTGGCCGGGACAGGGGGCCCCTACGAGCAGTACTTC. As protein: CASSLAGTGGPYEQYF. Looking up the rest from reference TRBV11-1 and TRBJ2-7 gives the full variable domain: EAEVAQSPRYKITEKSQAVAFWCDPISGHATLYWYRQILGQGPELLVQFQDESVVDDSQLPKDRFSAERLKGVDSTLKIQPAELGDSAMYLCASSLAGTGGPYEQYFGPGTRLTVT.

This sequence joins TRBV5-5 and TRBJ1-5; D remains unclear. Looked up from germline, CDR1 is SGHKS and CDR2 is YYEKEE (reference sequence). V lost 1 base to trimming and J lost 9 bases, with 14 bases between them. This CDR3 is 14 amino acids long. Here the CDR3 DNA reads TGTGCCAGCAGCTTGTGGACGGAGGGAGGGCCCCAGCATTTT. Translated, it gives CASSLWTEGGPQHF.

J is TRBJ2-7 and V is TRBV6-5; 8 nucleotides match TRBD1. This CDR3 comprises 13 residues. Germline V gene data show CDR1 as MNHEY and CDR2 as SVGAGI. The ends lost 6 bases at V and 8 bases at J; junction bases unmatched: 9. CDR3 sequence: CASSDGRGQKQYF. CDR3 in DNA: TGTGCCAGCAGCGACGGCAGGGGGCAGAAGCAGTACTTC.

This chain joins TRBV29-1 and TRBJ2-5; D is perhaps TRBD2 (5 bases). The CDR3 is made up of 11 amino acids. CDR1 and CDR2 from the germline V gene are SQVTM and ANQGSEA. V lost 4 bases and J 5 bases, leaving 8 bases between the germline ends. CDR3 sequence reads: CSVGGRETQYF. DNA for the CDR3: TGCAGCGTTGGCGGGCGGGAGACCCAGTACTTC.

The V call is TRBV4-3, the J call TRBJ2-2; tentative D call: TRBD1 (6 bases). V was clipped by 3 bases and J by 1 base, with 21 bases between them. The CDR3 runs to 19 residues. Germline-derived CDR1 and CDR2 are LGHNA and YSLEER. DNA for the CDR3: TGCGCCAGCAGCCAGAACAGGGATGGGATAGCTATGAACACCGGGGAGCTGTTTTTT. Translating it yields CASSQNRDGIAMNTGELFF.

The chain joins TRBV5-4 to TRBJ1-2; possibly TRBD1 for D (5 bases). This CDR3 region has 13 residues. Germline CDR1 is SGHNT and CDR2 is YYREEE (reference sequence). Trimming stripped 0 bases from V and 8 bases from J, with 11 bases between. The CDR3 nucleotides are TGTGCCAGCAGCTTGGGGCAGGGAGGCGGCTACACCTTC. Residues: CASSLGQGGGYTF.

The chain combines TRBV19 with TRBJ2-3; TRBD2 might be the D (6 bases). The ends were cut back, 3 bases at V and 9 bases at J, with 10 bases in the middle. The germline V gene has CDR1 LNHDA and CDR2 SQIVND (reference sequence). There are 12 residues in the CDR3. CDR3 protein: CASSMGRETQYF. For the CDR3, the DNA is TGTGCCAGTAGTATGGGACGGGAGACGCAGTATTTT. Together with reference TRBV19 and TRBJ2-3, the CDR3 gives the full variable domain: DGGITQSPKYLFRKEGQNVTLSCEQNLNHDAMYWYRQDPGQGLRLIYYSQIVNDFQKGDIAEGYSVSREKKESFPLTVTSAQKNPTAFYLCASSMGRETQYFGPGTRLTVL.

This clone was recorded once. The chain carries TRBV7-9 and TRBJ1-1, with D possibly matching TRBD1 (5 bases). The V gene's germline CDR1 is SEHNR and CDR2 FQNEAQ (reference sequence). V was shortened by 3 bases and J by 1 base, with 9 bases between the two germline ends. This CDR3 comprises 14 residues. The CDR3 DNA is TGTGCCAGCAGCTTGGGAGGGGAGAACACTGAAGCTTTCTTT. Translating it yields CASSLGGENTEAFF.